This is a list of T cell receptor beta chains from one sample in a study of shared clonotypes between healthy human individuals. Clones were sequenced by immunoSEQ multiplex PCR, and TCRdb holds only the in-frame ones, with some missing. The sample gives about 2.1 million clones, 93% of which show up once; less than 2% is in the top ten. Sequenced input: naive CD8+ T cells from PBMCs. These receptors were obtained from a man younger than 35 in good health. Some clones in this sample may be carry-over from other donors' samples. Both conserved end residues are part of each CDR3. D genes are given only for firm matches. Rows give clone size only sometimes, using once, few, many, or a class for an expanded clone.

v_call	clone_size	j_call	d_call	cdr3_aa	cdr3_nt
TRBV19	.	TRBJ1-5	.	CASSTGQGNQPQHF	TGTGCCAGTAGTACCGGGCAGGGGAATCAGCCCCAGCATTTT
TRBV7-9	.	TRBJ1-2	.	CASSFIRPNKGLPGYGYTF	TGTGCCAGCAGCTTTATAAGGCCGAATAAGGGCCTCCCGGGCTATGGCTACACCTTC
TRBV27	once	TRBJ2-3	.	CASRGTGMDTQYF	TGTGCCAGCAGGGGAACAGGGATGGATACGCAGTATTTT
TRBV28	.	TRBJ2-7	.	CASSPRQKTYEQYF	TGTGCCAGCAGTCCCCGACAGAAGACCTACGAGCAGTACTTC
TRBV9	.	TRBJ2-2	.	CASSAGNSGELFF	TGTGCCAGCAGCGCAGGGAACTCCGGGGAGCTGTTTTTT
TRBV9	.	TRBJ2-5	.	CASSAGGGQETQYF	TGTGCCAGCAGCGCCGGAGGCGGCCAAGAGACCCAGTACTTC
TRBV27	.	TRBJ2-6	.	CASSPSGGHDAGANVLTF	TGTGCCAGCAGTCCCTCAGGGGGGCATGACGCTGGGGCCAACGTCCTGACTTTC
TRBV27	.	TRBJ1-2	.	CASRTGGLGGYTF	TGTGCCAGCAGGACGGGGGGGTTGGGAGGCTACACCTTC
TRBV7-9	.	TRBJ2-2	TRBD1	CASSARTGANTGELFF	TGTGCCAGCAGCGCCAGGACAGGGGCCAACACCGGGGAGCTGTTTTTT
TRBV6-5	.	TRBJ2-1	.	CASSYGGWYNEQFF	TGTGCCAGCAGTTACGGGGGGTGGTACAATGAGCAGTTCTTC
TRBV5-1	.	TRBJ2-7	TRBD1	CASSLSGGGDEQYF	TGCGCCAGCAGCCTGTCAGGGGGCGGCGACGAGCAGTACTTC
TRBV7-3	.	TRBJ2-1	TRBD1	CASSLRLAGGYNEQFF	TGTGCCAGCAGCTTAAGATTGGCAGGGGGTTACAATGAGCAGTTCTTC
TRBV13	.	TRBJ1-3	.	CASSLESNTIYF	TGTGCCAGCAGCCTCGAATCAAACACCATATATTTT
TRBV13	.	TRBJ1-2	.	CASSLRSTAQENYGYTF	TGTGCCAGCAGCTTACGTAGCACCGCGCAGGAAAACTATGGCTACACCTTC
TRBV10-3	.	TRBJ1-2	.	CAISDPQVYGYTF	TGTGCCATCAGTGACCCCCAAGTCTATGGCTACACCTTC
TRBV27	once	TRBJ2-7	.	CASSLLDKAYEQYF	TGTGCCAGCAGTTTACTGGACAAAGCCTACGAGCAGTACTTC
TRBV6-6	.	TRBJ2-1	.	CASSSPPNEQFF	TGTGCCAGCAGTTCCCCTCCCAATGAGCAGTTCTTC
TRBV7-6	.	TRBJ1-2	.	CASSSLLGQNYGYTF	TGTGCCAGCAGCTCCCTTCTTGGGCAGAACTATGGCTACACCTTC
TRBV4-1	.	TRBJ2-2	TRBD1	CASSREGTVGSRELFF	TGCGCCAGCAGCCGCGAGGGGACAGTGGGTTCCAGGGAGCTGTTTTTT
TRBV19	.	TRBJ2-2	.	CASRDLGTGELFF	TGTGCCAGTAGGGACCTGGGCACCGGGGAGCTGTTTTTT
TRBV5-6	.	TRBJ1-5	.	CASSLEGRQPQHF	TGTGCCAGCAGCTTAGAGGGGCGTCAGCCCCAGCATTTT
TRBV4-3	.	TRBJ1-1	TRBD1	CASSQGSGGLNTEAFF	TGCGCCAGCAGCCAAGGTTCAGGGGGGCTAAACACTGAAGCTTTCTTT
TRBV30	.	TRBJ2-1	.	CAWILPPPLAESYNEQFF	TGTGCCTGGATTCTCCCCCCTCCCCTAGCCGAGTCCTACAATGAGCAGTTCTTC
TRBV27	.	TRBJ2-3	.	CASIKGPRHTDTQYF	TGTGCCAGCATCAAGGGTCCCCGGCACACAGATACGCAGTATTTT
TRBV28	.	TRBJ2-7	TRBD2	CASSFVASGLVPYEQYF	TGTGCCAGCAGTTTCGTGGCTAGCGGGTTAGTCCCCTACGAGCAGTACTTC
TRBV28	.	TRBJ2-1	TRBD2	CASSSRTSGRNYNEQFF	TGTGCCAGCAGTTCCAGGACTAGCGGGAGGAACTACAATGAGCAGTTCTTC
TRBV12-5	few	TRBJ1-1	.	CASGIGGNTEAFF	TGTGCTAGTGGCATTGGGGGGAACACTGAAGCTTTCTTT
TRBV7-9	.	TRBJ2-1	TRBD2	CASSFASGASSYNEQFF	TGTGCCAGCAGCTTCGCTAGCGGGGCGAGCTCCTACAATGAGCAGTTCTTC
TRBV19	.	TRBJ1-5	TRBD1	CASSRGTGFQPQHF	TGTGCCAGTAGTAGAGGGACAGGGTTTCAGCCCCAGCATTTT
TRBV7-8	.	TRBJ2-7	TRBD2	CASSSGLAYSSYEQYF	TGTGCCAGCAGCTCGGGACTAGCCTATTCCTCCTACGAGCAGTACTTC
TRBV27	.	TRBJ2-5	.	CASSPGTHSSRQETQYF	TGTGCCAGCAGTCCAGGGACACATTCTAGCCGCCAAGAGACCCAGTACTTC
TRBV28	.	TRBJ2-5	TRBD1	CASSPKDRGYEETQYF	TGTGCCAGCAGTCCGAAGGACAGGGGTTACGAAGAGACCCAGTACTTC
TRBV30	.	TRBJ2-7	TRBD1	CAWTDRGPLYEQYF	TGTGCCTGGACGGACAGGGGGCCCCTCTACGAGCAGTACTTC
TRBV15	few	TRBJ2-1	.	CATSYRDVNEQFF	TGTGCCACCAGTTACAGGGACGTCAATGAGCAGTTCTTC
TRBV29-1	.	TRBJ1-1	.	CSAVKSNTEAFF	TGCAGCGCAGTTAAATCGAACACTGAAGCTTTCTTT
TRBV29-1	.	TRBJ2-7	.	CSGADGYEQYF	TGCAGCGGGGCGGACGGCTACGAGCAGTACTTC
TRBV27	.	TRBJ2-1	.	CASSPDLGAGPNEQFF	TGTGCCAGCAGCCCCGATCTGGGGGCGGGGCCCAATGAGCAGTTCTTC
TRBV4-3	.	TRBJ2-1	.	CASSLRGGSYNEQFF	TGCGCCAGCAGCTTAAGGGGCGGCTCCTACAATGAGCAGTTCTTC
TRBV27	.	TRBJ2-7	TRBD1	CASSFTRAGGSYEQYF	TGTGCCAGCAGTTTCACCCGGGCAGGGGGTTCCTACGAGCAGTACTTC
TRBV7-9	.	TRBJ1-4	.	CASSSLIRGGTNEKLFF	TGTGCCAGCAGCTCCCTGATTCGGGGAGGAACTAATGAAAAACTGTTTTTT
TRBV29-1	once	TRBJ2-1	.	CSPVGGRGLSYNEQFF	TGCAGCCCTGTGGGGGGTAGGGGGCTTTCCTACAATGAGCAGTTCTTC
TRBV25-1	.	TRBJ1-3	.	CASSGSWKTGSGNTIYF	TGTGCCAGCAGTGGGTCCTGGAAAACGGGGTCTGGAAACACCATATATTTT
TRBV2	.	TRBJ2-7	.	CASSDRQTSSYEQYF	TGTGCCAGCAGTGATCGGCAGACTAGCTCCTACGAGCAGTACTTC
TRBV4-2	.	TRBJ2-7	TRBD1	CASSQTGGGYEQYF	TGTGCCAGCAGCCAAACAGGGGGCGGGTACGAGCAGTACTTC
TRBV6-5	.	TRBJ2-5	TRBD2	CASSYSGGSEETQYF	TGTGCCAGCAGTTACTCGGGCGGGAGTGAAGAGACCCAGTACTTC
TRBV11-3	.	TRBJ2-1	.	CASSLTRRNEQFF	TGTGCCAGCAGTTTGACTAGACGGAATGAGCAGTTCTTC
TRBV27	.	TRBJ2-3	TRBD2	CASSLILAGGPDTQYF	TGTGCCAGCAGTCTCATACTAGCGGGAGGGCCAGATACGCAGTATTTT
TRBV19	.	TRBJ1-4	.	CASSVGLRFEKLFF	TGTGCCAGTAGTGTGGGCCTTAGGTTTGAAAAACTGTTTTTT
TRBV9	.	TRBJ2-3	.	CASSVVPGSSSTDTQYF	TGTGCCAGCAGCGTAGTCCCAGGGTCATCTAGCACAGATACGCAGTATTTT